The T cell receptor (beta chain) described here comes from a study of blood T cell repertoires in COVID-19. At the level of the study: Samples taken during acute and convalescent COVID-19 were collected in the United States, Italy and Spain. PBMCs, B-cell-depleted T cells, or T cells were the source of the cDNA or gDNA that made up the material.

As handled by the study authors: Scientists estimated how many nucleated cells there were by amplifying reference gene primers. This table comes from immunoSEQ multiplex PCR, and its TCRdb copy is limited to in-frame clones, with some not included. The V and J calls and clone size were taken over from that table, and D and trimming were inferred from the DNA. This table has about 210,000 clones, over 60% appearing once. Sequencing was performed on peripheral blood. This clonotype originated in a woman aged 70 to 79 with acute or convalescent COVID-19.

The CDR3 reads CASSESWGGSYEQYF. The CDR3 DNA follows: TGCGCCAGCAGTGAGTCTTGGGGGGGGTCCTACGAGCAGTACTTC. The chain joins TRBV10-1 to TRBJ2-7; 7 bases are shared with TRBD2. With 0 bases clipped from V and 1 base from J, the junction kept 3 bases outside the gene matches. Germline lookup yields CDR1 WNHNN and CDR2 SYGVQD (reference sequence). The CDR3 has 15 amino acids.